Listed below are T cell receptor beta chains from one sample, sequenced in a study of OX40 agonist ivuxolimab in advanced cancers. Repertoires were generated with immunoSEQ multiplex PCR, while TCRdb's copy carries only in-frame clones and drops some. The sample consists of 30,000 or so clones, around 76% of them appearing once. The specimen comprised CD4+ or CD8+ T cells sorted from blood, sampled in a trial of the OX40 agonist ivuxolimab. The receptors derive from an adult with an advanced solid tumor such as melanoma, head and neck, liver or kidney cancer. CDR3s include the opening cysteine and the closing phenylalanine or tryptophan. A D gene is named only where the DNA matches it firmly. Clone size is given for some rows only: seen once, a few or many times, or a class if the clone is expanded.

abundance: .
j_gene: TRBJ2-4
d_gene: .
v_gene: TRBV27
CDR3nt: TGTGCCAGCAGCCTGCAGGGGATTGGAAACATTCAGTACTTC
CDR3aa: CASSLQGIGNIQYF

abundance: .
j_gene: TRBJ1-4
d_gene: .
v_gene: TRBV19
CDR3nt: TGTGCCACCGAGGAGGACGGGCAGCGGGAAAAACTGTTTTTT
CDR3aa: CATEEDGQREKLFF

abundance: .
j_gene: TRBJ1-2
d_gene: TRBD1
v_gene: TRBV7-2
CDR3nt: TGTGCCAGCAGCTCCATGACAGGGTCGAACTATGGCTACACCTTC
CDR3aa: CASSSMTGSNYGYTF

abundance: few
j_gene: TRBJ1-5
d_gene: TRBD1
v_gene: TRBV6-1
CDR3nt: TGTGCCACCGCGGACAGGTGGCCGGGGAATCAGCCCCAGCATTTT
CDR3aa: CATADRWPGNQPQHF

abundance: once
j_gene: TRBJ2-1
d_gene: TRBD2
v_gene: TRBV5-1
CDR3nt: TGCGCCAGCAGCCCACTAGCGGGCACCTCCTACAATGAGCAGTTCTTC
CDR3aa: CASSPLAGTSYNEQFF

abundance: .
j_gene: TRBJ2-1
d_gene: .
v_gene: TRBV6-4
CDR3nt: TGTGCCAGCAGGGGAAGGAGGGTTGAGGATTATGAGCAGTTCTTC
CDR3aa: CASRGRRVEDYEQFF

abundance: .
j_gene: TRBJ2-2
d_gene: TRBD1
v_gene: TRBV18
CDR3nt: TGTGCCAGCTCACCTACCGGGACAGGGAACGCCGGGGAGCTGTTTTTT
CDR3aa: CASSPTGTGNAGELFF

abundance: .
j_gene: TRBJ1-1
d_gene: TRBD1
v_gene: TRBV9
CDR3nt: TGTGCCAGCAGCGTCGGCGGACAGGGGCGCACTGAAGCTTTCTTT
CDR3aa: CASSVGGQGRTEAFF

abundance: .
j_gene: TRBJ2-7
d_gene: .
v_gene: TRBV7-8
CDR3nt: TGTGCCAGCAGCGGGGGGACAACCTACGAGCAGTACTTC
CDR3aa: CASSGGTTYEQYF

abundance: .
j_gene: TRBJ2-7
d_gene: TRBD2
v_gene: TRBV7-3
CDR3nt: TGTGCCAGCAGAAAGCGGGGGGACGAGCAGTACTTC
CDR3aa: CASRKRGDEQYF

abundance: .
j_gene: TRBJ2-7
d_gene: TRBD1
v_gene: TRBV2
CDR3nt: TGTGCCAGCAGAAGGGGACAGGGGGCTTCTTACGAGCAGTACTTC
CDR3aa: CASRRGQGASYEQYF

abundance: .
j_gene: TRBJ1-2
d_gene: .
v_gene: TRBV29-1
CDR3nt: TGCAGCGCCGAGGCGGCAAATAACTATGGCTACACCTTC
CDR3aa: CSAEAANNYGYTF

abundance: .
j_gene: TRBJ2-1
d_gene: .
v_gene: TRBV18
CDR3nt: TGTGCCAGCTCACCTACCGGATCTGGAGGATACAATGAGCAGTTCTTC
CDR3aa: CASSPTGSGGYNEQFF

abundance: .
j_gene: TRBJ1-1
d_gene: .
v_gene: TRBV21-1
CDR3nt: TGTGCCAGCAGGGTGGGCCTTAGCATGAACACTGAAGCTTTCTTT
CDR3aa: CASRVGLSMNTEAFF

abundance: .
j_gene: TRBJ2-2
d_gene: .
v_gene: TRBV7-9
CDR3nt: TGTGCCAGCAGCTCCGACACCGGGGAGCTGTTTTTT
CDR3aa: CASSSDTGELFF

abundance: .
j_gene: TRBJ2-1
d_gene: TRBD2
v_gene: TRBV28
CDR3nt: TGTGCCAGCAGTCTAGCGGCCTCCTACAATGAGCAGTTCTTC
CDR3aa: CASSLAASYNEQFF

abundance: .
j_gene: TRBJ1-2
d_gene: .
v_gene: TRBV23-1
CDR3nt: TGCGCCAGCAGTCAATCTAGGGGGGGACACACCTTC
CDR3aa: CASSQSRGGHTF

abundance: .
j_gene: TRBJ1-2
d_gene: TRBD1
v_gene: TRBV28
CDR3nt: TGTGCCAGCAGTTTACTCACCGGGACAGAAACTAACTATGGCTACACCTTC
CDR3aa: CASSLLTGTETNYGYTF

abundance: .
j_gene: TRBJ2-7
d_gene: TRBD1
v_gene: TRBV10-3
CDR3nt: TGTGCCATCAGTGACCCTCAGAGGACAGGGGGCTACGAGCAGTACTTC
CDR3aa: CAISDPQRTGGYEQYF

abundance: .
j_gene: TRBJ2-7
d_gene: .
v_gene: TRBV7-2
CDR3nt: TGTGCCAGCAGCTTCACCGGGACGTCGGACGAGCAGTACTTC
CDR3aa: CASSFTGTSDEQYF

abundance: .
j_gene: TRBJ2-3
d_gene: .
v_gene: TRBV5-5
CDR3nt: TGTGCCAGCAGCTTGACTCGGATCTACAGCACAGATACGCAGTATTTT
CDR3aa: CASSLTRIYSTDTQYF

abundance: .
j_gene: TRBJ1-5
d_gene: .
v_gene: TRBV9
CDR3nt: TGTGCCAGCAGCGTACGAGGAAATCAGCCCCAGCATTTT
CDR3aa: CASSVRGNQPQHF

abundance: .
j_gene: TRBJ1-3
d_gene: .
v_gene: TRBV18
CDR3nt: TGTGCCAGCTTGACCCCTGGAGCTGGAAACACCATATATTTT
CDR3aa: CASLTPGAGNTIYF

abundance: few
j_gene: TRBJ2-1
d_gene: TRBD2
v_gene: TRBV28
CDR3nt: TGTGCCAGCAGTGAAGGACTAGCGGGAGGGAGGGGAAATGAGCAGTTCTTC
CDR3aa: CASSEGLAGGRGNEQFF

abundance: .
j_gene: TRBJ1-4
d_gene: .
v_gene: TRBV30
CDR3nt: TGTGCCTGGAGTTTGGGGGGAGTCGGCGAAAAACTGTTTTTT
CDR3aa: CAWSLGGVGEKLFF

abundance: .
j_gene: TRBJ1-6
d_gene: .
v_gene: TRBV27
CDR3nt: TGTGCCAGCAGTTTATATAGGAATTCACCCCTCCACTTT
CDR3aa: CASSLYRNSPLHF

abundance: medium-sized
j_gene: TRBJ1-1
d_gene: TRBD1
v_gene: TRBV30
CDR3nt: TGTGCCTGGAGTGTACAGGGGGACACTGAAGCTTTCTTT
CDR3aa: CAWSVQGDTEAFF

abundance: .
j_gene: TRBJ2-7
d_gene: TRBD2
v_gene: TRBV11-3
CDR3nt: TGTGCCAGCAGCTTAGATGTAGGAGCGGGAGGGCAAGGCGAGCAGTACTTC
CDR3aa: CASSLDVGAGGQGEQYF

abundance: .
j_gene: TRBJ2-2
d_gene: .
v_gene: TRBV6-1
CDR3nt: TGTGCCAGCAGTCTGACAGCGCGATACACCGGGGAGCTGTTTTTT
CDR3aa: CASSLTARYTGELFF

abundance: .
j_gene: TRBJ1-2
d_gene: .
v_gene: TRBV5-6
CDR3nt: TGTGCCAGCAGCTTGAACAACTATGGCTACACCTTC
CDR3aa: CASSLNNYGYTF

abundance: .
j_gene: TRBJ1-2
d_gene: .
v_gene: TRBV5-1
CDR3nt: TGCGCCAGCTCGGAGGCTAACTATGGCTACACCTTC
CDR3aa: CASSEANYGYTF

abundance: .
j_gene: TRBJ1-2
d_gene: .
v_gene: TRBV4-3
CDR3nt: TGCGCCAGCAGCCAGAGAAACAGGGAAAGGAACTATGGCTACACCTTC
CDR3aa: CASSQRNRERNYGYTF

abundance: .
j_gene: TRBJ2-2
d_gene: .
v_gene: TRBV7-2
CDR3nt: TGTGCCAGCAGCTTAGAGGGGTACACCGGGGAGCTGTTTTTT
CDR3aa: CASSLEGYTGELFF

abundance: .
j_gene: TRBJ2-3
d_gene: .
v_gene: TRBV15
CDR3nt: TGTGCCACCAGCAGCATTGGGGGAGCAACGCAGTATTTT
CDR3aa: CATSSIGGATQYF

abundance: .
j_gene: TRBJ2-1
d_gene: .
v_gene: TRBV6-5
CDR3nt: TGTGCCAGCAGTTACTCGGGGAATGAGCAGTTCTTC
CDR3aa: CASSYSGNEQFF

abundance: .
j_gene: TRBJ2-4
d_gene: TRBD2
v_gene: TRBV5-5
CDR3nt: TGTGCCAGCAACCTCGGGACTAGCGGGGGGAGAGGCAAAAACATTCAGTACTTC
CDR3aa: CASNLGTSGGRGKNIQYF

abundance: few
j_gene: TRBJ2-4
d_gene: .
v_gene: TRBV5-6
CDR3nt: TGTGCCAGCAGCTTCGGGGTGGGGCGGAAGGCCGACATTCAGTACTTC
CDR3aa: CASSFGVGRKADIQYF

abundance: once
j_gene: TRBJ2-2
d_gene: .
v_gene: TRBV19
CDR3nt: TGTGCCAGTAGTATAGGCACTAACCTGAGGGAGCTGTTTTTT
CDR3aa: CASSIGTNLRELFF

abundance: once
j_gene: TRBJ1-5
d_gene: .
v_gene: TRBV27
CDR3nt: TGTGCCAGCAGCCCACAGGGAGGACAGCCCCAGCATTTT
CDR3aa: CASSPQGGQPQHF

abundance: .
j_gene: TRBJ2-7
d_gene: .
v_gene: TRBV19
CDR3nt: TGTGCCAGTAGTATGGGGACGACGGGCGAGCAGTACTTC
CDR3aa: CASSMGTTGEQYF

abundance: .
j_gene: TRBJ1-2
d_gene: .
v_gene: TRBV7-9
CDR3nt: TGTGCCAGCAGCTCCTATAGCAACTATGGCTACACCTTC
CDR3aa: CASSSYSNYGYTF